The subject of this entry is one TCR beta chain. These data belong to a study of blood T cell repertoires in COVID-19. The overall study: Both acute and convalescent COVID-19 samples were obtained from the United States, Italy and Spain.

Here immunoSEQ multiplex PCR was the method, and the copy in TCRdb shows in-frame clones only, minus some. Of more than 200,000 clones in the sample, 88% were seen once. Sample: peripheral blood. This TCR was recovered from a human donor in a cohort sampled during active COVID-19.

The CDR3 nucleotides read TGCGCCAGCAGCCAAGAACGGGACAGTGGCTACACCTTC. Protein product: CASSQERDSGYTF. The chain links TRBV4-3 to TRBJ1-2, with TRBD1 matching over 7 bases. Germline V gene data show CDR1 as LGHNA and CDR2 as YSLEER. The CDR3 runs 13 residues. Germline trimming cut 0 bases from V and 7 bases from J; bases unmatched to any gene: 2.